These T cell receptor beta chains were read from a single sample in a study of shared T cell receptors in the human thymus. Produced via immunoSEQ multiplex PCR; TCRdb's table is partial and in-frame only. The sample carries 55,000 to 80,000 clones, 90% to 95% recorded once. Sequenced material: thymocytes. All receptors derive from a human donor. The CDR3 runs from the conserved cysteine through the conserved F or W. The order of the fields is D gene, clone size, J gene, V gene, CDR3 DNA, CDR3 protein. A D gene is named only where the DNA matches it firmly. Not all rows give a size; the values are once, few, many and, for expanded clones, a class.

d_gene: TRBD2; abundance: NA; j_gene: TRBJ2-3; v_gene: TRBV4-3; CDR3nt: TGCGCCAGCAGCTCAGGGGGACTAGCGGGGCGCTCTAGCACAGATACGCAGTATTTT; CDR3aa: CASSSGGLAGRSSTDTQYF
d_gene: TRBD2; abundance: NA; j_gene: TRBJ2-3; v_gene: TRBV4-2; CDR3nt: TGTGCCAGCAGCGGTAGCGGGATCGGGGCAGATACGCAGTATTTT; CDR3aa: CASSGSGIGADTQYF
d_gene: TRBD1; abundance: NA; j_gene: TRBJ2-7; v_gene: TRBV11-2; CDR3nt: TGTGCCAGCAGCGACCGAGGGGGCCCCTACGAGCAGTACTTC; CDR3aa: CASSDRGGPYEQYF
d_gene: NA; abundance: NA; j_gene: TRBJ1-1; v_gene: TRBV5-1; CDR3nt: TGCGCCAGCAGCTTGTTCTCGGCCCGATACAGGCGGAACACTGAAGCTTTCTTT; CDR3aa: CASSLFSARYRRNTEAFF
d_gene: TRBD1; abundance: NA; j_gene: TRBJ1-5; v_gene: TRBV15; CDR3nt: TGTGCCACCAGCAGAACCTCCGGGACAGGGGGCGAGTTGCGCAATCAGCCCCAGCATTTT; CDR3aa: CATSRTSGTGGELRNQPQHF
d_gene: TRBD1; abundance: NA; j_gene: TRBJ2-2; v_gene: TRBV11-3; CDR3nt: TGTGCCAGCAGCTTAGCACCTCCGGCTGGGACAGGGGAAAACACCGGGGAGCTGTTTTTT; CDR3aa: CASSLAPPAGTGENTGELFF
d_gene: TRBD1; abundance: NA; j_gene: TRBJ1-1; v_gene: TRBV27; CDR3nt: TGTGCCAGCAGTTCTCCTCAAACCGGGACAGGGGCTTATACTGAAGCTTTCTTT; CDR3aa: CASSSPQTGTGAYTEAFF
d_gene: NA; abundance: NA; j_gene: TRBJ1-5; v_gene: TRBV6-6; CDR3nt: TGTGCCAGCAGTTACAGCCAGTCCAATCAGCCCCAGCATTTT; CDR3aa: CASSYSQSNQPQHF
d_gene: TRBD2; abundance: NA; j_gene: TRBJ2-3; v_gene: TRBV5-4; CDR3nt: TGTGCCAGCAGCGGGAGACTAGCGGGGGGCGAAAGCACAGATACGCAGTATTTT; CDR3aa: CASSGRLAGGESTDTQYF
d_gene: NA; abundance: NA; j_gene: TRBJ1-2; v_gene: TRBV27; CDR3nt: TGTGCCAGCAGTTCCGCCCCTTATAGGGCGGATGGCTACACCTTC; CDR3aa: CASSSAPYRADGYTF
d_gene: NA; abundance: NA; j_gene: TRBJ2-7; v_gene: TRBV19; CDR3nt: TGTGCCAGTAGTATAGATGGCATCGGGAGCTCCTACGAGCAGTACTTC; CDR3aa: CASSIDGIGSSYEQYF
d_gene: NA; abundance: NA; j_gene: TRBJ1-5; v_gene: TRBV7-8; CDR3nt: TGTGCCAGCAGCTCCCACGGACTTCAGCCCCAGCATTTT; CDR3aa: CASSSHGLQPQHF
d_gene: NA; abundance: NA; j_gene: TRBJ2-1; v_gene: TRBV4-2; CDR3nt: TGTGCCAGCAGTCCTAGGACTGGAGAAGACGAGCAGTTCTTC; CDR3aa: CASSPRTGEDEQFF
d_gene: NA; abundance: NA; j_gene: TRBJ1-4; v_gene: TRBV9; CDR3nt: TGTGCCAGCAGCGTAGACAGCTATGGGGAAAAACTGTTTTTT; CDR3aa: CASSVDSYGEKLFF
d_gene: TRBD2; abundance: NA; j_gene: TRBJ2-2; v_gene: TRBV2; CDR3nt: TGTGCCAGCAGTCGTGGCGGGGGGGATCACGGGGAGCTGTTTTTT; CDR3aa: CASSRGGGDHGELFF
d_gene: TRBD1; abundance: NA; j_gene: TRBJ1-2; v_gene: TRBV7-2; CDR3nt: TGTGCCAGCAGCTTAGGCCGGCAGGGGGCCGACTATGGCTACACCTTC; CDR3aa: CASSLGRQGADYGYTF
d_gene: TRBD1; abundance: NA; j_gene: TRBJ1-2; v_gene: TRBV6-1; CDR3nt: TGTGCCAGCAGCGGGACAGGCAACTATGGCTACACCTTC; CDR3aa: CASSGTGNYGYTF
d_gene: TRBD2; abundance: NA; j_gene: TRBJ2-3; v_gene: TRBV5-1; CDR3nt: TGCGCCAGCAGCTCGGCGGGGGGGCTAGGCACAGATACGCAGTATTTT; CDR3aa: CASSSAGGLGTDTQYF
d_gene: TRBD1; abundance: NA; j_gene: TRBJ2-3; v_gene: TRBV7-2; CDR3nt: TGTGCCAGCCTAATGGGACAGGGCAGCACAGATACGCAGTATTTT; CDR3aa: CASLMGQGSTDTQYF
d_gene: TRBD1; abundance: once; j_gene: TRBJ1-3; v_gene: TRBV4-2; CDR3nt: TGTGCCAGCAGCCGAGGGCGGACAGGGTCTGGAAACACCATATATTTT; CDR3aa: CASSRGRTGSGNTIYF
d_gene: NA; abundance: NA; j_gene: TRBJ1-1; v_gene: TRBV5-5; CDR3nt: TGTGCCAGCAGCTTCGGGACTGAAGCTTTCTTT; CDR3aa: CASSFGTEAFF
d_gene: TRBD2; abundance: NA; j_gene: TRBJ2-2; v_gene: TRBV23-1; CDR3nt: TGCGCCAGCAGTCAGGGGAGGGCCGGGGAGCTGTTTTTT; CDR3aa: CASSQGRAGELFF
d_gene: NA; abundance: NA; j_gene: TRBJ2-7; v_gene: TRBV4-3; CDR3nt: TGCGCCAGCAGCCAAGGACGGCAAGTCTACGAGCAGTACTTC; CDR3aa: CASSQGRQVYEQYF
d_gene: NA; abundance: NA; j_gene: TRBJ1-1; v_gene: TRBV20-1; CDR3nt: TGCAGTACAAACACTGAAGCTTTCTTT; CDR3aa: CSTNTEAFF
d_gene: NA; abundance: NA; j_gene: TRBJ1-1; v_gene: TRBV28; CDR3nt: TGTGCCAGCAACCCCGAGGGGTCAGAAGGCTGCTGGTGCACTGAAGCTTTCTTT; CDR3aa: CASNPEGSEGCWCTEAFF
d_gene: NA; abundance: NA; j_gene: TRBJ2-7; v_gene: TRBV6-5; CDR3nt: TGTGCCAGCGCCCCACACTCCTACGAGCAGTACTTC; CDR3aa: CASAPHSYEQYF
d_gene: TRBD2; abundance: NA; j_gene: TRBJ2-7; v_gene: TRBV6-5; CDR3nt: TGTGCCAGCAGTGGAACGGGACTAGGCAATGACGAGCAGTACTTC; CDR3aa: CASSGTGLGNDEQYF
d_gene: NA; abundance: NA; j_gene: TRBJ2-1; v_gene: TRBV7-4; CDR3nt: TGTGCCAGCATCCTCCGGGGGAGCAATGAGCAGTTCTTC; CDR3aa: CASILRGSNEQFF
d_gene: NA; abundance: NA; j_gene: TRBJ2-1; v_gene: TRBV13; CDR3nt: TGTGCCAGCAGCTTAGGGGGCAGGGGATTTTACAATGAGCAGTTCTTC; CDR3aa: CASSLGGRGFYNEQFF
d_gene: TRBD1; abundance: NA; j_gene: TRBJ1-3; v_gene: TRBV18; CDR3nt: TGTGCCAGCTCACCACCGCGGGACAGCCACTCTGGAAACACCATATATTTT; CDR3aa: CASSPPRDSHSGNTIYF
d_gene: NA; abundance: NA; j_gene: TRBJ2-5; v_gene: TRBV6-6; CDR3nt: TGTGCCAGCAGTTTACTCGATCCAGGCCGACGAGAGACCCAGTACTTC; CDR3aa: CASSLLDPGRRETQYF
d_gene: NA; abundance: few; j_gene: TRBJ1-1; v_gene: TRBV28; CDR3nt: TGTGCCAGCACTCCACTGGGGGGCCGGACTGAAGCTTTCTTT; CDR3aa: CASTPLGGRTEAFF
d_gene: TRBD2; abundance: NA; j_gene: TRBJ2-5; v_gene: TRBV7-9; CDR3nt: TGTGCCAGCAGCCCAAGCGGGGGTAGACGGGAGACCCAGTACTTC; CDR3aa: CASSPSGGRRETQYF
d_gene: NA; abundance: NA; j_gene: TRBJ2-7; v_gene: TRBV28; CDR3nt: TGTGCCAGCAGTTTATGTGGCAGGCCTTCCGGTTCCTACGAGCAGTACTTC; CDR3aa: CASSLCGRPSGSYEQYF
d_gene: NA; abundance: NA; j_gene: TRBJ1-1; v_gene: TRBV4-3; CDR3nt: TGCGCCAGCAGCCACAAGAAGGGCTTAACTACAGAAGCTTTCTTT; CDR3aa: CASSHKKGLTTEAFF
d_gene: NA; abundance: NA; j_gene: TRBJ2-7; v_gene: TRBV7-2; CDR3nt: TGTGCCAGCAGCAAAAGCTACGAGCAGTACTTC; CDR3aa: CASSKSYEQYF
d_gene: TRBD2; abundance: NA; j_gene: TRBJ2-3; v_gene: TRBV7-3; CDR3nt: TGTGCCAGCAGCTTACGCGGGGGGGCTTCTAGCACAGATACGCAGTATTTT; CDR3aa: CASSLRGGASSTDTQYF
d_gene: NA; abundance: NA; j_gene: TRBJ1-1; v_gene: TRBV5-1; CDR3nt: TGCGCCAGCAGCTTCTATTCGACGGGGCAGCCCACTGAAGCTTTCTTT; CDR3aa: CASSFYSTGQPTEAFF
d_gene: NA; abundance: once; j_gene: TRBJ1-2; v_gene: TRBV28; CDR3nt: TGTGCCAGCAGTGAAACAGGGACCAGGCAGAATGGCTACACCTTC; CDR3aa: CASSETGTRQNGYTF
d_gene: TRBD2; abundance: NA; j_gene: TRBJ2-1; v_gene: TRBV18; CDR3nt: TGTGCCAGCTCCCCGGGGACTAGCGGGGGAAACGGAGGGGGACAGTTCTTC; CDR3aa: CASSPGTSGGNGGGQFF
d_gene: NA; abundance: NA; j_gene: TRBJ1-5; v_gene: TRBV4-1; CDR3nt: TGCGCCAGCAGCCACGAGGATCAGCCCCAGCATTTT; CDR3aa: CASSHEDQPQHF
d_gene: NA; abundance: NA; j_gene: TRBJ2-1; v_gene: TRBV6-6; CDR3nt: TGTGCCAGCAGCCCACTCCGTTCGGGCTCCTACAATGAGCAGTTCTTC; CDR3aa: CASSPLRSGSYNEQFF
d_gene: NA; abundance: NA; j_gene: TRBJ2-5; v_gene: TRBV6-6; CDR3nt: TGTGCCAGCAGTTACGGGCTATGGGAGACCCAGTACTTC; CDR3aa: CASSYGLWETQYF
d_gene: NA; abundance: NA; j_gene: TRBJ2-7; v_gene: TRBV27; CDR3nt: TGTGCCAGCAGTTTAAAGTTCTACAGTTACGAGCAGTACTTC; CDR3aa: CASSLKFYSYEQYF
d_gene: TRBD1; abundance: once; j_gene: TRBJ2-7; v_gene: TRBV25-1; CDR3nt: TGTGCCAGCAGGTACCGGGACAGCTCCTACGAGCAGTACTTC; CDR3aa: CASRYRDSSYEQYF
d_gene: NA; abundance: NA; j_gene: TRBJ2-7; v_gene: TRBV2; CDR3nt: TGTGCCAGCGCCGTGCGGGAGCAGTACTTC; CDR3aa: CASAVREQYF
d_gene: NA; abundance: once; j_gene: TRBJ1-5; v_gene: TRBV19; CDR3nt: TGTGCCAGTAGTATGTGGACGGGCAATCAGCCCCAGCATTTT; CDR3aa: CASSMWTGNQPQHF
d_gene: NA; abundance: NA; j_gene: TRBJ2-3; v_gene: TRBV28; CDR3nt: TGTGCCAGCAGTCCCCGGGGCACAGATACGCAGTATTTT; CDR3aa: CASSPRGTDTQYF
d_gene: NA; abundance: NA; j_gene: TRBJ1-2; v_gene: TRBV7-9; CDR3nt: TGTGCCAGCAGCTTAGCGAACGACAGTTCATATGGCTACACCTTC; CDR3aa: CASSLANDSSYGYTF
d_gene: NA; abundance: NA; j_gene: TRBJ1-5; v_gene: TRBV11-2; CDR3nt: TGTGCCAGCAGCTTAGGCGGAGATCAGCCCCAGCATTTT; CDR3aa: CASSLGGDQPQHF
d_gene: NA; abundance: NA; j_gene: TRBJ1-2; v_gene: TRBV5-1; CDR3nt: TGCGCCAGCAGCTACCGGGAACCCCTTAAAGTAAACTATGGCTACACCTTC; CDR3aa: CASSYREPLKVNYGYTF
d_gene: NA; abundance: NA; j_gene: TRBJ2-5; v_gene: TRBV9; CDR3nt: TGTGCCAGCAGCGGTAGCCCGGCAGGGGCGGGGGAGACCCAGTACTTC; CDR3aa: CASSGSPAGAGETQYF
d_gene: NA; abundance: NA; j_gene: TRBJ1-5; v_gene: TRBV6-6; CDR3nt: TGTGCCAGCAGAACAAGGGAGAATCAGCCCCAGCATTTT; CDR3aa: CASRTRENQPQHF
d_gene: NA; abundance: NA; j_gene: TRBJ2-7; v_gene: TRBV28; CDR3nt: TGTGCCAGCAGTGGCAGACACGAGCAGTACTTC; CDR3aa: CASSGRHEQYF
d_gene: NA; abundance: NA; j_gene: TRBJ1-4; v_gene: TRBV28; CDR3nt: TGTGCCAGCAGTTTATTCCCTAATAGACTGAGTAATGAAAAACTGTTTTTT; CDR3aa: CASSLFPNRLSNEKLFF
d_gene: NA; abundance: NA; j_gene: TRBJ1-6; v_gene: TRBV9; CDR3nt: TGTGCCAGCAGCCCCCGGGGACCGTTTTCACCCCTCCACTTT; CDR3aa: CASSPRGPFSPLHF
d_gene: NA; abundance: NA; j_gene: TRBJ1-2; v_gene: TRBV4-3; CDR3nt: TGCGCCAGCAGCCCCAAGAGACGGACCCACTATGGCTACACCTTC; CDR3aa: CASSPKRRTHYGYTF
d_gene: NA; abundance: NA; j_gene: TRBJ2-3; v_gene: TRBV19; CDR3nt: TGTGCCAGTAGTGTCTTGCCCTACCCAGATACGCAGTATTTT; CDR3aa: CASSVLPYPDTQYF
d_gene: TRBD2; abundance: NA; j_gene: TRBJ2-1; v_gene: TRBV7-6; CDR3nt: TGTGCCACCCATTCCGGGACAGAGACTAGCGGGGGTTCCGATGAGCAGTTCTTC; CDR3aa: CATHSGTETSGGSDEQFF